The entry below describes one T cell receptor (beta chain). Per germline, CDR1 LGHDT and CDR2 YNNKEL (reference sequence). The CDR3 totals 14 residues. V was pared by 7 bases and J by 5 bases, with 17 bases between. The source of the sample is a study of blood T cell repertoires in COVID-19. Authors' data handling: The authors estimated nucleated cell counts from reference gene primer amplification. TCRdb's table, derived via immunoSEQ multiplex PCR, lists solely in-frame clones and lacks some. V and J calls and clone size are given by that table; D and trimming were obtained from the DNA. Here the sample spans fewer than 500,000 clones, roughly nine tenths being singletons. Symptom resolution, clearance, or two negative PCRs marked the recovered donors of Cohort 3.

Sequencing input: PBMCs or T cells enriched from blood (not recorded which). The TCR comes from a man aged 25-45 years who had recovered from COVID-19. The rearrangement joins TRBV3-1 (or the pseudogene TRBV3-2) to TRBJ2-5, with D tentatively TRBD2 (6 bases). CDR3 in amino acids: CASTPRGKMETQYF. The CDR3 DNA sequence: TGTGCCAGCACCCCCCGCGGGAAGATGGAGACCCAGTACTTC.